This TCR beta chain was observed in a study of T cell repertoires in cytomegalovirus infection. About the study: Public TCR beta signatures provided an indication of both CMV infection and a matching HLA type. The study's findings and limits: The response measured ex vivo was dominated by TCR beta clonotypes (HLA-C-restricted and CMV-specific). Identification of carriers of CMV plus the relevant HLA was performed using cumulative public TCR beta family frequency.

As to this clonotype: Its antigen is currently unknown.

Each CDR3 protein is one row after TCRdb ran MiXCR on the reads. Among around 740,000 distinct CDR3 sequences, 35% to 45% were seen once, and the ten largest hold 2.5% to 3%. Germline CDR1 SNHLY, CDR2 FYNNEI. Trimming removed 6 bases at V and 1 base at J, with 10 bases between. This CDR3 comprises 14 residues. The TCR was taken from a human donor in good health (CMV status not recorded). Some clones in this sample may be carry-over from other donors' samples. Source material: PBMCs. This chain links TRBV2 with TRBJ1-5, with D unclear. Here the CDR3 reads CASRVGPSNQPQHF. The CDR3 DNA follows: TGTGCCAGCAGGGTTGGGCCAAGCAATCAGCCCCAGCATTTT.